One sample yielded the 9 T cell receptor beta chains listed below, sequenced in a study of blood T cell repertoires in COVID-19. Using immunoSEQ multiplex PCR, the repertoire was profiled, and TCRdb retains in-frame clones only, with some absent. Seen here are just under 350,000 clones, around nine tenths observed once, and the top ten hold roughly 3.4%. Specimen: peripheral blood. Receptors originate from a woman under 30 who had recovered from COVID-19.

This chain links TRBV5-8 with TRBJ2-5; 11 bases are a match to TRBD2. Germline CDR1 is SGHTS and CDR2 is YDEGEE. The CDR3 contains 15 residues. V trimming: 4 bases; J trimming: 2 bases; junction bases outside the gene matches: 4. CDR3 residues: CASSPGTSGQETQYF. In nucleotides, the CDR3 is TGTGCCAGCAGCCCTGGGACTAGCGGACAAGAGACCCAGTACTTC.

V usage is TRBV5-1 and J usage is TRBJ2-1; 7 positions agree with TRBD2. From germline, CDR1 is SGHRS and CDR2 YFSETQ. The CDR3 is made up of 16 amino acids. Unmatched junction bases numbered 6, after V lost 1 base and J lost 2 bases. CDR3 residues: CASSLRREPPYNEQFF. The CDR3 nucleotides read TGCGCCAGCAGCTTGAGGCGGGAGCCCCCCTACAATGAGCAGTTCTTC. The full variable domain, with the rest looked up from reference TRBV5-1 and TRBJ2-1, is KAGVTQTPRYLIKTRGQQVTLSCSPISGHRSVSWYQQTPGQGLQFLFEYFSETQRNKGNFPGRFSGRQFSNSRSEMNVSTLELGDSALYLCASSLRREPPYNEQFFGPGTRLTVL.

V and J are TRBV9 and TRBJ2-3, with TRBD1 as a possible D gene (6 bases). This CDR3 has 15 amino acids. Between the trimmed V and J ends, which lost 3 bases and 0 bases, there was a span of 11 bases. Germline V gene data show CDR1 as SGDLS and CDR2 as YYNGEE. CDR3 bases: TGTGCCAGCAGCGGGGTAACAGGGAGCACAGATACGCAGTATTTT. Its translation is CASSGVTGSTDTQYF.

This chain links TRBV6-6 with TRBJ2-5, with 11 bases lining up with TRBD1. CDR1 and CDR2 (germline): MNHNY, SVGAGI (reference sequence). The CDR3 is 15 residues long. Trimming cost V 7 bases and J 5 bases; bases outside gene matches: 9. CDR3 sequence: CASILARDRGETQYF. As DNA, the CDR3 is TGTGCCAGCATTCTAGCCCGGGACAGGGGGGAGACCCAGTACTTC.

The rearrangement links TRBV11-3 to TRBJ2-1; 7 bases map to TRBD2. Germline V gene data show CDR1 as SGHNT and CDR2 as YENEEA. After removal of 4 bases from V and 6 bases from J, the junction contained 6 bases not matched to a gene. This CDR3 has 14 residues. Here the CDR3 reads CASSSLGGGNEQFF. DNA of the CDR3: TGTGCCAGCAGCTCCCTTGGGGGGGGCAATGAGCAGTTCTTC.

The chain couples TRBV10-3 to TRBJ2-3; D unclear. The CDR3 length is 14 residues. Trimming shortened V by 0 bases and J by 0 bases, and 4 bases separated the two germline ends. Germline-derived CDR1 and CDR2 are ENHRY and SYGVKD. The DNA of the CDR3 is TGTGCCATCAGTGAGTCCGGGAGCACAGATACGCAGTATTTT. Amino acid sequence: CAISESGSTDTQYF.

The V and J genes are TRBV5-6 and TRBJ2-7; TRBD1 agrees at 7 bases. The CDR3 spans 16 residues. The V gene end was trimmed by 4 bases and the J gene end by 1 base; junction bases not matched to a gene: 11. From germline, CDR1 is SGHDT and CDR2 YYEEEE. The CDR3 spells CASSPLGGGLSYEQYV. DNA of the CDR3: TGTGCCAGCAGCCCCCTAGGGGGCGGGCTTTCCTACGAGCAGTACGTC.

The V call is TRBV24-1, the J call TRBJ1-1; D may be TRBD1 (5 bases). CDR3 length: 13 amino acids. V was cut by 6 bases and J by 5 bases, with 12 bases left in between. From germline, CDR1 is KGHDR and CDR2 SFDVKD. CDR3 residues: CATSLSRGTEAFF. CDR3 bases: TGTGCCACCAGTTTGTCCCGGGGGACTGAAGCTTTCTTT.

The chain carries TRBV27 and TRBJ1-2, with 8 bases that match TRBD1. Germline V gene data show CDR1 as MNHEY and CDR2 as SMNVEV (reference sequence). J gave up 4 bases and V 4 bases, and 5 bases lay outside the gene matches. The CDR3 loop spans 14 amino acids. The CDR3 spells CASSSGQGGYGYTF. The CDR3 coding sequence is TGTGCCAGCAGTTCCGGACAGGGCGGCTATGGCTACACCTTC.